These 15 T cell receptor beta chains were all obtained from the same sample, sequenced in a study of blood T cells in healthy people across ages. It was with a sample-barcoded 5' primer and a J-beta primer mix that a second PCR of roughly 7 to 11 cycles was run. Using its own MiXCR run on the 5' RACE reads, TCRdb lists one record per CDR3 protein. This table has about 540,000 distinct CDR3 sequences, 20% to 30% appearing once. A further study also used this sample, focusing on T cells of mothers and their children.

Sequencing was performed on blood. The origin of the receptors is a boy aged 10-17 years in good health.

This clonotype has just a few counts. V usage is TRBV18 and J usage is TRBJ2-7, with TRBD1 matching over 9 bases. Germline V gives CDR1 KGHSH, CDR2 LQKENI. V lost 11 bases, J lost 2 bases, and 10 bases stayed unmatched. The CDR3 length is 14 residues. The CDR3 region has the DNA TGTGCCTCACCTCGACAGGGGGACACCTACGAGCAGTACTTC. Translated: CASPRQGDTYEQYF.

The chain joins TRBV12-3 or TRBV12-4 to TRBJ1-5; TRBD1 aligns across 11 bases. Trimming removed 6 bases from V and 8 bases from J; junction bases left unmatched: 6. CDR3 length equals 14 residues. DNA of the CDR3: TGTGCCAGCAGGTGGACAGGGGGCGCGGAGCCCCAGCATTTT. Translated: CASRWTGGAEPQHF.

Comment on this clonotype: An end of the junction differs from the germline gene, which may be a read error. CDR3 amino acids: CASIQRATVTNERLFF. CDR3 bases: TGCGCCAGCATCCAAAGGGCGACAGTAACTAATGAAAGACTGTTTTTT. This chain uses TRBV4-3 with TRBJ1-4, with a weak D call TRBD1 (5 bases). The CDR3 is made up of 16 amino acids. The germline V gene encodes CDR1 LGHNA and CDR2 YSLEER.

This clonotype was counted a few times. The chain carries TRBV3-1 and TRBJ1-4, with 10 bases lining up with TRBD1. Germline values: CDR1 LGHDT, CDR2 YNNKEL (reference sequence). There are 17 residues in the CDR3. J gave up 4 bases and V 4 bases, and 9 bases lay outside the gene matches. The CDR3 spells CASSPPTGGIVNEKLFF. The CDR3 DNA reads TGTGCCAGCAGCCCGCCGACAGGGGGCATCGTTAATGAAAAACTGTTTTTT.

The chain couples TRBV5-1 to TRBJ1-4; D is uncertain. CDR3 length: 16 residues. V lost 5 bases to trimming and J lost 6 bases, with 20 bases between them. Germline assignment: CDR1 SGHRS and CDR2 YFSETQ. The CDR3 bases are TGCGCCAGCAGAGAAGCAACATTAGGGAACCATGAAAAACTGTTTTTT. It translates to CASREATLGNHEKLFF.

In this sample, this clonotype turned up many times. The chain carries TRBV4-3 and TRBJ2-7; D unresolved. CDR1 and CDR2 from the germline V gene are LGHNA and YSLEER. The CDR3 loop spans 13 amino acids. Trimming pared 0 bases from V and 2 bases from J, leaving 5 bases between. CDR3 coding DNA: TGCGCCAGCAGCCAAGATAGGACCTACGAGCAGTACTTC. It specifies CASSQDRTYEQYF.

In this sample, this clonotype turned up a few times. The chain couples TRBV27 to TRBJ1-4, with unresolved D. The CDR3 spans 16 residues. CDR1 MNHEY and CDR2 SMNVEV come from the germline V gene (reference sequence). V dropped 4 bases and J dropped 4 bases, with 16 bases sitting between them. The CDR3 nucleotides are TGTGCCAGCAGTTCCCTGGAGTGGGAGAATAATGAAAAACTGTTTTTT. Translation gives CASSSLEWENNEKLFF. The variable domain in full, completed from reference TRBV27 and TRBJ1-4, reads EAQVTQNPRYLITVTGKKLTVTCSQNMNHEYMSWYRQDPGLGLRQIYYSMNVEVTDKGDVPEGYKVSRKEKRNFPLILESPSPNQTSLYFCASSSLEWENNEKLFFGSGTQLSVL.

The chain carries TRBV4-3 and TRBJ2-2, with a tentative D call TRBD2 (5 bases). Germline CDR1 reads LGHNA; CDR2 reads YSLEER. V gave up 0 bases and J gave up 6 bases, with 17 bases separating them. The length of the CDR3 is 17 residues. The DNA of the CDR3 is TGCGCCAGCAGCCAAGATAGGGCTAGCCCAATTTCCGGGGAGCTGTTTTTT. This gives the protein CASSQDRASPISGELFF.

This chain connects TRBV6-6 to TRBJ2-1, with 7 bases that match TRBD2. Germline CDR1 and CDR2: MNHNY and SVGAGI (reference sequence). Trimming cost V 8 bases and J 5 bases; bases outside gene matches: 9. The CDR3 sequence is 14 residues long. CDR3 residues: CASGQLALHNEQFF. Here the CDR3 DNA reads TGTGCCAGCGGACAACTAGCGCTTCACAATGAGCAGTTCTTC.

This clonotype was picked up a small number of times. The chain has TRBV4-3 and TRBJ2-3; 10 nucleotides line up with TRBD2. Trimming took 0 bases from V and 3 from J; bases not matched to a gene: 6. Germline values: CDR1 LGHNA, CDR2 YSLEER. This CDR3 has 17 residues. CDR3 region: CASSQDISGGETDTQYF. The CDR3 DNA sequence: TGCGCCAGCAGCCAAGATATCAGCGGGGGGGAAACAGATACGCAGTATTTT.

This clonotype occurred a few times. The V and J genes are TRBV7-2 and TRBJ2-1; D not certain. This CDR3 has 14 amino acids. Germline V lookup: CDR1 SGHTA, CDR2 FQGNSA. V dropped 5 bases and J dropped 9 bases, with 17 bases sitting between them. The CDR3 sequence: CASSILDTEGEQFF. CDR3 DNA sequence: TGTGCCAGCAGCATTTTAGACACCGAAGGTGAGCAGTTCTTC. Full variable domain (outside the CDR3, taken from reference TRBV7-2 and TRBJ2-1): GAGVSQSPSNKVTEKGKDVELRCDPISGHTALYWYRQSLGQGLEFLIYFQGNSAPDKSGLPSDRFSAERTGGSVSTLTIQRTQQEDSAVYLCASSILDTEGEQFFGPGTRLTVL.

At least ten counts were recorded for this clonotype. The rearrangement uses TRBV2 and TRBJ2-7; no reliable D call. Germline values: CDR1 SNHLY, CDR2 FYNNEI. V lost 2 bases, J lost 3 bases, and 5 bases lay in between. The length of the CDR3 is 12 residues. In DNA, the CDR3 is TGTGCCAGCAGTGAATATGGCTACGAGCAGTACTTC. Translation gives CASSEYGYEQYF.

V usage is TRBV29-1 and J usage is TRBJ2-2, with D unresolved. Between the trimmed V and J ends, which lost 4 bases and 5 bases, there was a span of 8 bases. Germline-derived CDR1 and CDR2 are SQVTM and ANQGSEA. The CDR3 loop spans 12 amino acids. The CDR3: CSVALNTGELFF. DNA of the CDR3: TGCAGCGTTGCTCTGAATACCGGGGAGCTGTTTTTT.

The V gene is TRBV9, the J gene TRBJ1-2; a weak D match, TRBD1 (5 bases). The CDR3 covers 14 residues. The germline gives CDR1 SGDLS, CDR2 YYNGEE. Trimming stripped 5 bases from V and 8 bases from J, with 19 bases between. CDR3 sequence (DNA): TGTGCCAGCAGAAGGGGACTCCACCTGGACGGCTACACCTTC. Encoded protein: CASRRGLHLDGYTF.

In its sample, this clonotype was seen a few times. The rearrangement joins TRBV27 to TRBJ2-3; D is uncertain. CDR1 and CDR2 from the germline V gene are MNHEY and SMNVEV (reference sequence). V gave up 6 bases and J gave up 0 bases, with 13 bases separating them. This CDR3 region has 15 residues. This CDR3 reads CASRPYTSSTDTQYF. DNA of the CDR3: TGTGCCAGCAGACCCTACACCTCTAGCACAGATACGCAGTATTTT.